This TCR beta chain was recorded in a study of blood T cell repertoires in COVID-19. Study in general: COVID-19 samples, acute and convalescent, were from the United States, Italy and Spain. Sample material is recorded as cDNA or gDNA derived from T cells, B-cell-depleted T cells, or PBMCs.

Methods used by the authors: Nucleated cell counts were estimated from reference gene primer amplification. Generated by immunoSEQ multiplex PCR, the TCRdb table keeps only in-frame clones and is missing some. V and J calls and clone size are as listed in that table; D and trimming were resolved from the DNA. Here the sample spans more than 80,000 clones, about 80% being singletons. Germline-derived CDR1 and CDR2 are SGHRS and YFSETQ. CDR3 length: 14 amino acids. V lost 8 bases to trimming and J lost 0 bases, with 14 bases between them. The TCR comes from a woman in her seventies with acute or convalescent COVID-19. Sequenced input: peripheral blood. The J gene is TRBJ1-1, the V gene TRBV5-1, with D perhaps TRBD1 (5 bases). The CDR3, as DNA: TGCGCCAGTCGATCGATAGGGGTGAACACTGAAGCTTTCTTT. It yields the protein CASRSIGVNTEAFF.